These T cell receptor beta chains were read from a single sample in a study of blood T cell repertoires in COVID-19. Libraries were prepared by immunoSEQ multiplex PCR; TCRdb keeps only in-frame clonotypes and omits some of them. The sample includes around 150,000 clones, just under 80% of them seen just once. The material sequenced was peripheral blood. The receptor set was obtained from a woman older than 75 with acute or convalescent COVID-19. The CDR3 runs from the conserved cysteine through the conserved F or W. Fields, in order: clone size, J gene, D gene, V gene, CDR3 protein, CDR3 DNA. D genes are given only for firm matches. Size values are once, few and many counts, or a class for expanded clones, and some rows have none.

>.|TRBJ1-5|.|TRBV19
CASSIIHSYSNQPQHF
TGTGCCAGTAGTATTATCCACTCCTATAGCAATCAGCCCCAGCATTTT
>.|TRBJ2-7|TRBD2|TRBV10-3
CAISAAGVYEQYF
TGTGCCATCAGTGCAGCGGGGGTCTACGAGCAGTACTTC
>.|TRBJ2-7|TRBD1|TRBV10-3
CAIRDEGGGEQYF
TGTGCCATCAGGGACGAAGGGGGCGGCGAGCAGTACTTC
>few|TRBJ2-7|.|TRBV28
CASSGGDTSYEQYF
TGTGCCAGCAGTGGAGGGGATACCTCCTACGAGCAGTACTTC
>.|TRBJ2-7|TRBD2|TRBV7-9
CASSSTSGINYEQYF
TGTGCCAGCAGCTCGACTAGCGGGATCAACTACGAGCAGTACTTC
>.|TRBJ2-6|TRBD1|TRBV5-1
CASSFGQGSVAGANVLTF
TGCGCCAGCAGCTTCGGACAGGGCTCGGTAGCTGGGGCCAACGTCCTGACTTTC
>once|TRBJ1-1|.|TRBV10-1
CASSPGMDTEAFF
TGCGCCAGCAGCCCAGGGATGGACACTGAAGCTTTCTTT
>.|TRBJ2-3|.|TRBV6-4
CASSDGQGVTDTQYF
TGTGCCAGCAGTGACGGGCAGGGTGTCACAGATACGCAGTATTTT
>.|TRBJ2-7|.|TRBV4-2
CASSQGRGHGNF
TGTGCCAGCAGCCAGGGGCGTGGGCATGGGAACTTC
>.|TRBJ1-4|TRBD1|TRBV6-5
CASRPTGTGVEKLFF
TGTGCCAGCAGGCCAACCGGGACAGGGGTTGAAAAACTGTTTTTT
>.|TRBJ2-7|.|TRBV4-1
CASSQEPDTSYEQYF
TGCGCCAGCAGCCAAGAGCCTGACACCTCCTACGAGCAGTACTTC
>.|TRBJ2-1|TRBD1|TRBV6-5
CASRLLSGGNEQFF
TGTGCCAGCCGATTGCTATCAGGGGGCAATGAGCAGTTCTTC
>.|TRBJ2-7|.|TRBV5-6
CASSFRGAGSYEQYF
TGTGCCAGCAGCTTCAGGGGGGCTGGCTCCTACGAGCAGTACTTC
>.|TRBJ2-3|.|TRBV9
CASSVGRGNTDTQYF
TGTGCCAGCAGCGTAGGCCGGGGGAACACAGATACGCAGTATTTT
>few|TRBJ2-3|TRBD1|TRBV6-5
CASNKQGSNTDTQYF
TGTGCCAGCAACAAACAGGGGTCTAACACAGATACGCAGTATTTT
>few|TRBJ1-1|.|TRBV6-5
CASRLLTNTEAFF
TGTGCCAGCAGATTACTAACGAACACTGAAGCTTTCTTT
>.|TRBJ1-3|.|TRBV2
CASSVGRGYGNTIYF
TGTGCCAGCAGCGTTGGTAGGGGCTATGGAAACACCATATATTTT